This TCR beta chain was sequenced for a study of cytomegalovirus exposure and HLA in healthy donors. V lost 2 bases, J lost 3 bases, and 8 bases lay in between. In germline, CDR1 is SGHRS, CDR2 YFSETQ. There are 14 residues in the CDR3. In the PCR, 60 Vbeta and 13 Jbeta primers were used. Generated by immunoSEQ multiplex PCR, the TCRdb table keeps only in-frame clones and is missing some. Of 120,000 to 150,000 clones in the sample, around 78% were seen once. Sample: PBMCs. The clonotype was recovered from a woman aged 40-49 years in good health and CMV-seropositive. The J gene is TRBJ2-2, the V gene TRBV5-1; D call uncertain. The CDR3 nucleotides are TGCGCCAGCAGCTTCGTCTCCTACACCGGGGAGCTGTTTTTT. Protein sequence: CASSFVSYTGELFF. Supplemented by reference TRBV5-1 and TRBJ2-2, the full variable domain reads KAGVTQTPRYLIKTRGQQVTLSCSPISGHRSVSWYQQTPGQGLQFLFEYFSETQRNKGNFPGRFSGRQFSNSRSEMNVSTLELGDSALYLCASSFVSYTGELFFGEGSRLTVL.